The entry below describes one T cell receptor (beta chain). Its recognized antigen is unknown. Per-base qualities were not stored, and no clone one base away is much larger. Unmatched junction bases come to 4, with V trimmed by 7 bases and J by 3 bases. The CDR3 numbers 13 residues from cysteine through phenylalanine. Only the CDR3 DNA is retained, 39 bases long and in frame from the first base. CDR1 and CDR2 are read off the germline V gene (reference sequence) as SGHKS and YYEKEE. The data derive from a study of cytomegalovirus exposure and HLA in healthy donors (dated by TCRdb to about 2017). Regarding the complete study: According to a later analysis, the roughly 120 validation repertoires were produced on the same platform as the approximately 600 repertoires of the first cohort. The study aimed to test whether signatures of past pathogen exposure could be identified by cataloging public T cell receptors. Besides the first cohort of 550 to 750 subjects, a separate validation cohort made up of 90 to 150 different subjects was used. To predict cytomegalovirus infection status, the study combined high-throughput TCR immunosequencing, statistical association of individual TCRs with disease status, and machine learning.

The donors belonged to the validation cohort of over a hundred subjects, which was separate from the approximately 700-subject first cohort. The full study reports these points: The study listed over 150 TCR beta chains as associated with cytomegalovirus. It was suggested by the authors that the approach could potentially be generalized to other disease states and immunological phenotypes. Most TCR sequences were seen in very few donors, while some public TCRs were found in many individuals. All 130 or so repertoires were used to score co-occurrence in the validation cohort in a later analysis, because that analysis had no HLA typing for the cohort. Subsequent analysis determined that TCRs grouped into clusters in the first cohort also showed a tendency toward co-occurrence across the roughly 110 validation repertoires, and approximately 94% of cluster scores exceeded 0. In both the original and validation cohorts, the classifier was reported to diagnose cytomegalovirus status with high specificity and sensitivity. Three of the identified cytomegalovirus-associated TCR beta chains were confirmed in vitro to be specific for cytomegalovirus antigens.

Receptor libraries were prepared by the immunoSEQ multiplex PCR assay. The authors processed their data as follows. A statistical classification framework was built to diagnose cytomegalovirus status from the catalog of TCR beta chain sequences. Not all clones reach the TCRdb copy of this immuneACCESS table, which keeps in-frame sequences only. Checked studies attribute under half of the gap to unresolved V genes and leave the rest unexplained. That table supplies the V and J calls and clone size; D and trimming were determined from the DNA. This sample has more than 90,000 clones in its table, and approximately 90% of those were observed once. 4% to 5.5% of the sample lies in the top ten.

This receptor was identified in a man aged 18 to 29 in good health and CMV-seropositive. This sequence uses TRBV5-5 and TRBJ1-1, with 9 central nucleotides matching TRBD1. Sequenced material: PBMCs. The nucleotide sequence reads TGTGCCAGCGGGAGGACAGGGGACACTGAAGCTTTCTTT. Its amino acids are CASGRTGDTEAFF.